This is a list of T cell receptor beta chains from one sample in a study of cytomegalovirus exposure and HLA in healthy donors. Assay used: immunoSEQ multiplex PCR; TCRdb lists only in-frame clones, some missing. The data hold 220,000 or so clones, with over 70% observed a single time. The sample taken for sequencing was PBMCs. Source of these receptors: a woman in her twenties or thirties in good health and CMV-seropositive. CDR3s include the opening cysteine and the closing phenylalanine or tryptophan. Each record gives: clone size, V gene, D gene, J gene, CDR3 protein, CDR3 DNA. A D gene is named only where the DNA matches it firmly. Some rows mark clone size as missing; the rest say once, few, many or name a class of expanded clone.

size: NA; V: TRBV5-4; D: TRBD2; J: TRBJ2-5; CDR3: CASSLSAGGGETQYF; DNA: TGTGCCAGCAGCTTATCCGCGGGGGGTGGGGAGACCCAGTACTTC
size: NA; V: TRBV4-2; D: NA; J: TRBJ1-1; CDR3: CASSQELTVNTEAFF; DNA: TGTGCCAGCAGCCAAGAGCTGACTGTGAACACTGAAGCTTTCTTT
size: NA; V: TRBV7-8; D: TRBD2; J: TRBJ2-6; CDR3: CASSLYGGVTGSGANVLTF; DNA: TGTGCCAGCAGCCTCTACGGGGGGGTAACGGGCTCTGGGGCCAACGTCCTGACTTTC
size: once; V: TRBV25-1; D: NA; J: TRBJ1-2; CDR3: CASSSPGAGYTF; DNA: TGTGCCAGCAGCAGCCCAGGGGCTGGCTACACCTTC
size: medium-sized; V: TRBV5-4; D: TRBD1; J: TRBJ1-2; CDR3: CASSSPGQPNYGYTF; DNA: TGTGCCAGCAGCTCCCCGGGACAGCCTAACTATGGCTACACCTTC
size: NA; V: TRBV18; D: NA; J: TRBJ2-1; CDR3: CASSPPSRVNEQFF; DNA: TGTGCCAGCTCACCACCGTCCCGCGTCAATGAGCAGTTCTTC
size: NA; V: TRBV4-1; D: NA; J: TRBJ1-2; CDR3: CASRPGGASNYGYTF; DNA: TGCGCCAGCAGGCCTGGGGGGGCGTCTAACTATGGCTACACCTTC
size: NA; V: TRBV9; D: TRBD2; J: TRBJ2-3; CDR3: CASSVLAGADTQYF; DNA: TGTGCCAGCAGCGTATTAGCGGGAGCCGATACGCAGTATTTT
size: NA; V: TRBV29-1; D: NA; J: TRBJ1-1; CDR3: CSATSNLPNTEAFF; DNA: TGCAGCGCTACTAGCAATTTACCGAACACTGAAGCTTTCTTT
size: NA; V: TRBV27; D: TRBD1; J: TRBJ2-7; CDR3: CASSLDRASLYEQYF; DNA: TGTGCCAGCAGTTTGGACAGGGCGTCGCTCTACGAGCAGTACTTC
size: NA; V: TRBV7-9; D: NA; J: TRBJ2-1; CDR3: CASSLDSTYNEQFF; DNA: TGTGCCAGCAGCTTAGACAGTACTTACAATGAGCAGTTCTTC
size: NA; V: TRBV29-1; D: NA; J: TRBJ2-5; CDR3: CSVEDLIAGAKETQYF; DNA: TGCAGCGTTGAAGATTTGATTGCGGGGGCGAAAGAGACCCAGTACTTC
size: once; V: TRBV5-5; D: NA; J: TRBJ1-2; CDR3: CASSLAGGLSNYGYTF; DNA: TGTGCCAGCAGCTTGGCGGGAGGGCTCTCTAACTATGGCTACACCTTC
size: NA; V: TRBV27; D: TRBD1; J: TRBJ1-4; CDR3: CASSLYPDRGTNEKLFF; DNA: TGTGCCAGCAGTTTATATCCGGACAGGGGGACTAATGAAAAACTGTTTTTT
size: NA; V: TRBV9; D: NA; J: TRBJ2-2; CDR3: CASSLNTGELFF; DNA: TGTGCCAGCAGCCTTAACACCGGGGAGCTGTTTTTT
size: NA; V: TRBV4-1; D: NA; J: TRBJ1-3; CDR3: CASSQDRGAGGNTIYF; DNA: TGCGCCAGCAGCCAAGATAGGGGAGCAGGCGGAAACACCATATATTTT
size: NA; V: TRBV7-9; D: TRBD1; J: TRBJ2-1; CDR3: CASSPIRGTGLEVQFF; DNA: TGTGCCAGCAGCCCTATTCGCGGGACAGGGCTAGAAGTGCAGTTCTTC
size: once; V: TRBV2; D: NA; J: TRBJ2-1; CDR3: CAILGPVGYNEQFF; DNA: TGTGCCATCTTGGGACCCGTGGGATACAATGAGCAGTTCTTC
size: NA; V: TRBV5-8; D: NA; J: TRBJ1-2; CDR3: CASSLVAAGYTF; DNA: TGTGCCAGCAGCTTGGTTGCTGCCGGCTACACCTTC
size: NA; V: TRBV19; D: NA; J: TRBJ1-3; CDR3: CASSRDTISGNTIYF; DNA: TGTGCCAGTAGTAGGGACACCATCTCTGGAAACACCATATATTTT
size: NA; V: TRBV30; D: TRBD1; J: TRBJ1-2; CDR3: CAWSGTGTGIYGYTF; DNA: TGTGCCTGGAGTGGTACCGGGACAGGAATCTATGGCTACACCTTC
size: NA; V: TRBV2; D: NA; J: TRBJ1-3; CDR3: CASSEGLLSGNTIYF; DNA: TGTGCCAGCAGTGAAGGGTTGCTCTCTGGAAACACCATATATTTT